A single sample gave rise to the 18 T cell receptor beta chains below, sequenced in a study of blood T cell repertoires in COVID-19. Using immunoSEQ multiplex PCR, the repertoire was profiled, and TCRdb retains in-frame clones only, with some absent. The data hold some 200,000 clones, with approximately 90% observed a single time. Sequencing was performed on PBMCs or T cells enriched from blood (not recorded which). All receptors derive from a woman in her 40s with acute COVID-19.

The V call is TRBV7-2, the J call TRBJ2-7, with 9 bases lining up with TRBD1. V lost 4 bases and J lost 3; bases outside the gene matches: 7. Germline V gives CDR1 SGHTA, CDR2 FQGNSA. CDR3 length: 15 residues. CDR3 in amino acids: CASSSDRGTRYEQYF. CDR3 bases: TGTGCCAGCAGCTCAGACAGGGGGACCCGCTACGAGCAGTACTTC.

The chain employs TRBV4-1 and TRBJ2-1, with D perhaps TRBD1 (5 bases). Germline assignment: CDR1 MGHRA and CDR2 YSYEKL. The V end was cut by 0 bases, the J end by 6 bases, with 21 bases between. The CDR3 is made up of 18 amino acids. The CDR3 sequence: CASSQDSLRGWRANEQFF. CDR3 sequence (DNA): TGCGCCAGCAGCCAAGATAGTTTAAGGGGTTGGAGAGCCAATGAGCAGTTCTTC.

The chain is built from TRBV6-5 and TRBJ2-1, with 7 positions matching TRBD2. This CDR3 has 14 amino acids. The V gene's germline CDR1 is MNHEY and CDR2 SVGAGI. J was trimmed by 6 bases and V by 10 bases; bases with no gene match: 12. DNA of the CDR3: TGTGCCACTTCGGCACCCGGGACTATCAATGAGCAGTTCTTC. It is translated as CATSAPGTINEQFF.

This clone has just one count. The chain is built from TRBV24-1 and TRBJ1-2; no firm D call. Between the trimmed V and J ends, which lost 4 bases and 4 bases, there was a span of 9 bases. Germline assignment: CDR1 KGHDR and CDR2 SFDVKD. The length of the CDR3 is 13 residues. The CDR3 DNA follows: TGTGCCACCAGTGAGAAGAACACCTATGGCTACACCTTC. Amino acid sequence: CATSEKNTYGYTF.

V is TRBV10-1 and J is TRBJ1-1; D is undetermined. The germline V and J ends were trimmed by 0 bases and 3 bases, with 8 bases remaining between them. Germline V gene lookup returns CDR1 WNHNN and CDR2 SYGVQD (reference sequence). The CDR3 length is 14 residues. CDR3 DNA sequence: TGCGCCAGCAGTGAGTCTCGGGGTGACACTGAAGCTTTCTTT. As protein: CASSESRGDTEAFF.

This chain uses TRBV14 with TRBJ1-1; D uncertain. Trimming shortened V by 5 bases and J by 5 bases, and 18 bases separated the two germline ends. The germline V gene has CDR1 SGHDN and CDR2 FVKESK. The CDR3 contains 15 residues. CDR3 nucleotide sequence: TGTGCCAGCAGCTTATCCTCGGGTTTTGTGACTGAAGCTTTCTTT. Translated: CASSLSSGFVTEAFF.

The chain carries TRBV11-2 and TRBJ2-3; 9 bases are a match to TRBD1. V was pared by 2 bases and J by 1 base, with 4 bases of the junction left unmatched. The germline CDR1 and CDR2 sequences are SGHAT and FQNNGV. The CDR3 has 16 residues. The CDR3 region has the DNA TGTGCCAGCAGCTTACCGGGACAGGGCCGCACAGATACGCAGTATTTT. This sequence encodes CASSLPGQGRTDTQYF.

In DNA, the CDR3 is TGTGCCAGCAGCTTGTTTCTTCCGGGACAGGTAGAAGAAAAACTGTTTTTT. This sequence encodes CASSLFLPGQVEEKLFF. The chain carries TRBV5-6 and TRBJ1-4; 8 nucleotides align to TRBD1. Trimming cost V 1 base and J 8 bases; bases outside gene matches: 13. CDR1 is SGHDT and CDR2 is YYEEEE in the germline V gene. The CDR3 is 17 amino acids. Together with reference TRBV5-6 and TRBJ1-4, the CDR3 gives the full variable domain: DAGVTQSPTHLIKTRGQQVTLRCSPKSGHDTVSWYQQALGQGPQFIFQYYEEEERQRGNFPDRFSGHQFPNYSSELNVNALLLGDSALYLCASSLFLPGQVEEKLFFGSGTQLSVL.

The rearrangement joins TRBV6-6 to TRBJ2-5; 13 bases line up with TRBD2. Trimming at V came to 6 bases and at J to 5 bases, leaving 3 bases not matched to a gene. Germline loops: CDR1 MNHNY, CDR2 SVGAGI (reference sequence). CDR3 length equals 14 residues. The CDR3: CASRATSGGETQYF. CDR3 in DNA: TGTGCCAGCAGGGCGACTAGCGGGGGGGAGACCCAGTACTTC.

The chain joins TRBV5-6 to TRBJ1-2; no clear D gene. Deletions cut 3 bases from V and 0 bases from J, with 6 bases between. The CDR3 covers 13 residues. Germline-derived CDR1 and CDR2 are SGHDT and YYEEEE. The CDR3 spells CASSSGTNYGYTF. The CDR3 DNA reads TGTGCCAGCAGCTCGGGTACTAACTATGGCTACACCTTC.

This clone appeared a single time. This chain uses TRBV3-1 (or the pseudogene TRBV3-2) with TRBJ1-4; a possible D gene is TRBD1 (5 bases). Germline loops: CDR1 LGHDT, CDR2 YNNKEL (reference sequence). V gave up 0 bases and J gave up 0 bases, with 14 bases separating them. The CDR3 is 18 amino acids. The CDR3 sequence: CASSQDILGPATNEKLFF. Written as DNA, the CDR3 is TGTGCCAGCAGCCAAGATATTTTGGGGCCCGCAACTAATGAAAAACTGTTTTTT.

The V call is TRBV10-3, the J call TRBJ1-2; D gene uncertain. The V gene lost 2 bases and the J gene lost 8 bases, with 18 bases spanning the gap. CDR1 is ENHRY and CDR2 is SYGVKD in the germline V gene. This CDR3 has 15 residues. CDR3 region: CAISEENASRRGYTF. CDR3 DNA sequence: TGTGCCATCAGTGAGGAGAACGCCTCAAGAAGAGGCTACACCTTC.

This clone was seen ten or more times. The genes are TRBV4-3 and TRBJ1-6; D not certain. The germline CDR1 and CDR2 sequences are LGHNA and YSLEER. V was clipped by 0 bases and J by 7 bases, with 10 bases between them. This CDR3 contains 15 residues. The CDR3 DNA reads TGCGCCAGCAGCCAAGATCACAAGTCGAATTCACCCCTCCACTTT. Translation: CASSQDHKSNSPLHF.

The chain has TRBV9 and TRBJ1-3; D is undetermined. The CDR3 has 17 amino acids. Trimming left V 3 bases short and J 2 bases short, with 18 bases between. Per the germline V gene, CDR1 is SGDLS and CDR2 is YYNGEE. The CDR3 sequence: CASSAGPRPGTGNTIYF. CDR3 DNA sequence: TGTGCCAGCAGCGCCGGCCCTCGCCCGGGGACTGGAAACACCATATATTTT.

CDR3 nucleotide sequence: TGTGCCAGCAGTGAAGCGCTACGAACCGGGGAGCTGTTTTTT. Translated, it gives CASSEALRTGELFF. This chain joins TRBV2 and TRBJ2-2; unclear D gene. This CDR3 is built from 14 residues. Trimming took off 0 bases at V and 5 bases at J, with 7 bases between the two ends. Germline values: CDR1 SNHLY, CDR2 FYNNEI.

The rearrangement joins TRBV12-3 or TRBV12-4 to TRBJ1-5; no reliable D call. V dropped 1 base and J dropped 9 bases, with 7 bases sitting between them. The CDR3 consists of 12 residues. DNA of the CDR3: TGTGCCAGCAGTTTAGTGCGTGGGCCCCAGCATTTT. It is translated as CASSLVRGPQHF.

The chain joins TRBV5-6 to TRBJ1-1; no definite D call. CDR1 is SGHDT, CDR2 YYEEEE, per germline. This CDR3 has 13 amino acids. V shed 2 bases and J shed 3 bases, with 8 bases lying between them. CDR3 loop: CASSFASDTEAFF. For the CDR3, the DNA is TGTGCCAGCAGCTTTGCGTCGGACACTGAAGCTTTCTTT.

The chain recombines TRBV6-6 with TRBJ1-1; D may be TRBD1 (5 bases). V shed 2 bases and J shed 5 bases, with 12 bases lying between them. Germline loops: CDR1 MNHNY, CDR2 SVGAGI (reference sequence). There are 14 residues in the CDR3. The CDR3 spells CASSYPGQPTEAFF. CDR3 nucleotide sequence: TGTGCCAGCAGTTACCCAGGGCAGCCAACTGAAGCTTTCTTT.